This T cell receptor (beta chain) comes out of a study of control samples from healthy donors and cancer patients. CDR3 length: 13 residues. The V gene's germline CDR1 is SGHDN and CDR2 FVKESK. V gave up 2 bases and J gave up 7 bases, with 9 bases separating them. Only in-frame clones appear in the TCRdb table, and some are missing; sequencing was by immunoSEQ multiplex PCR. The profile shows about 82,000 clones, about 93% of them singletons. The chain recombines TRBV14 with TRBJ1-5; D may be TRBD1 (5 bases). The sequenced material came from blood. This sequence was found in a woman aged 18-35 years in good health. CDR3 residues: CASSQNGAQPQHF. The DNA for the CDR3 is TGTGCCAGCAGCCAAAATGGGGCACAGCCCCAGCATTTT.